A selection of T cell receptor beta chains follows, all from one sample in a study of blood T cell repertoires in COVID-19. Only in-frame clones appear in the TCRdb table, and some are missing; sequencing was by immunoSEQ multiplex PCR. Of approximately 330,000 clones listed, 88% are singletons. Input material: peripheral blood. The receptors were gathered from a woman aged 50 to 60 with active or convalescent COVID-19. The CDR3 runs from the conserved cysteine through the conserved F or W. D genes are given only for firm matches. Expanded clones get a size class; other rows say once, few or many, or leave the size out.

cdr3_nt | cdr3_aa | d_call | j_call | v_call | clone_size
TGTGCCAGTAGTATCTTGCCCCCCAGGCTCGGACAGGTCTCTGGAAACACCATATATTTT | CASSILPPRLGQVSGNTIYF | TRBD1 | TRBJ1-3 | TRBV19 | NA
TGTGCCAGCAGTGTTACCCTAAATCAGCCCCAGCATTTT | CASSVTLNQPQHF | NA | TRBJ1-5 | TRBV6-4 | NA
TGTGCCAGCTCACTAAGTGGGACAGGGAACGGCTACACCTTC | CASSLSGTGNGYTF | TRBD1 | TRBJ1-2 | TRBV18 | NA
TGTGCCAGCAGCAATACAAGGAACACTGAAGCTTTCTTT | CASSNTRNTEAFF | NA | TRBJ1-1 | TRBV3-1/TRBV3-2 | NA
TGTGCCAGCAGCCGCCGGACAGGGGAGGATTCACCCCTCCACTTT | CASSRRTGEDSPLHF | TRBD1 | TRBJ1-6 | TRBV3-1/TRBV3-2 | NA
TGCAGCGTTGACGATCCAGGGGACCAAGAGACCCAGTACTTC | CSVDDPGDQETQYF | NA | TRBJ2-5 | TRBV29-1 | NA
TGTGCCACCAGTGATTTCGGACAGGGAGGCGGCTACACCTTC | CATSDFGQGGGYTF | TRBD1 | TRBJ1-2 | TRBV24-1 | once
TGTGCCAGCTCCCTCCCGGGCAGGGGAAATGCCGAGCAGTACTTC | CASSLPGRGNAEQYF | NA | TRBJ2-7 | TRBV6-5 | NA
TGTGCCAGTAGACCTACTAGTCGCACTGGAAACACCATATATTTT | CASRPTSRTGNTIYF | NA | TRBJ1-3 | TRBV19 | NA
TGTGCCAGCAGTCTGACAGGGACCCGAGCAACTAATGAAAAACTGTTTTTT | CASSLTGTRATNEKLFF | TRBD1 | TRBJ1-4 | TRBV6-6 | NA
TGTGCCAGCAGTCCCGACAGGTCGGTCCAGCCCCAGCATTTT | CASSPDRSVQPQHF | NA | TRBJ1-5 | TRBV28 | NA
TGTGCCAGCAGCGAACGCGGGACTTATAATGAAAAACTGTTTTTT | CASSERGTYNEKLFF | NA | TRBJ1-4 | TRBV27 | few
TGTGCCACCAGTGGTGCTAGCGGGGGGAACATTCAGTACTTC | CATSGASGGNIQYF | TRBD2 | TRBJ2-4 | TRBV24-1 | NA
TGTGCCAGCAGCCAGGAGGACAGGGGGCGTATTTACGAGCAGTACTTC | CASSQEDRGRIYEQYF | TRBD1 | TRBJ2-7 | TRBV5-4 | once
TGTGCTAGTGCCCAGGGGCACATTGAAGCTTTCTTT | CASAQGHIEAFF | NA | TRBJ1-1 | TRBV12-5 | NA
TGTGCCACCAGCAGAGACGATAGCGGTACCTACGAGCAGTACTTC | CATSRDDSGTYEQYF | NA | TRBJ2-7 | TRBV15 | NA
TGTGCCAGCAGCCAAGGGACAGGACTTTTGTCTGGAAACACCATATATTTT | CASSQGTGLLSGNTIYF | TRBD1 | TRBJ1-3 | TRBV3-1/TRBV3-2 | NA
TGTGCCTCAACGCTGGGGGGAAATGGCTACACCTTC | CASTLGGNGYTF | NA | TRBJ1-2 | TRBV19 | NA
TGTGCCAGCAGCTTGGCCGGAGGGGACAGGGATTATGGCTACACCTTC | CASSLAGGDRDYGYTF | TRBD1 | TRBJ1-2 | TRBV5-6 | NA
TGTGCCAGCAGCCCGCGTAATAGCAATCAGCCCCAGCATTTT | CASSPRNSNQPQHF | NA | TRBJ1-5 | TRBV7-9 | NA
TGTGCCAGCAGCCCTGGAGCTAGCGGGGGACAGCGTTACAATGAGCAGTTCTTC | CASSPGASGGQRYNEQFF | TRBD2 | TRBJ2-1 | TRBV11-3 | NA
TGTGCCAGCAGTCCCTACAGGGAACGCCAGCCCCAGCATTTT | CASSPYRERQPQHF | NA | TRBJ1-5 | TRBV28 | once
TGTGCCAGCAGCCAAGTAGGGGCGAGCACTGAAGCTTTCTTT | CASSQVGASTEAFF | NA | TRBJ1-1 | TRBV3-1/TRBV3-2 | NA
TGTGCCAGCAGCTTAAGGGGGACGGGAACTAATGAAAAACTGTTTTTT | CASSLRGTGTNEKLFF | NA | TRBJ1-4 | TRBV7-2 | NA
TGTGCCAGTAGTATCGGCGGGGCTAACTATGGCTACACCTTC | CASSIGGANYGYTF | NA | TRBJ1-2 | TRBV19 | NA
TGTGCCTGGAGTATGATCGGGGGAAATGAGCAGTTCTTC | CAWSMIGGNEQFF | NA | TRBJ2-1 | TRBV30 | NA
TGTGCCAGCAGCCAAGAATTGTTTGGACTAGCGGGAGGCGTGCTGGAGACCCAGTACTTC | CASSQELFGLAGGVLETQYF | TRBD2 | TRBJ2-5 | TRBV3-1/TRBV3-2 | NA
TGTGCCAGCAGCTTGCCAACACAGGGTGGCTACACCTTC | CASSLPTQGGYTF | NA | TRBJ1-2 | TRBV5-5 | NA
TGTGCCAGCAGCTTGGAAACAGGGGGCGCCGGCACTGAAGCTTTCTTT | CASSLETGGAGTEAFF | TRBD1 | TRBJ1-1 | TRBV5-5 | NA
TGCGCCAGCAGCCAGGGGGAGGGGGGTAACTATGGCTACACCTTC | CASSQGEGGNYGYTF | NA | TRBJ1-2 | TRBV4-1 | NA
TGTGCCACCAGTGATTCCTCAGGGTACCATCAGCCCCAGCATTTT | CATSDSSGYHQPQHF | NA | TRBJ1-5 | TRBV24-1 | NA
TGTGCCAGCAGCTTGACTAGCGGGGGGTATACGCAGTATTTT | CASSLTSGGYTQYF | TRBD2 | TRBJ2-3 | TRBV7-2 | NA
TGTGCCAGCTCACAATTCCGACAGGGGGCTTCTCCGTTGGGTAGCAATCAGCCCCAGCATTTT | CASSQFRQGASPLGSNQPQHF | TRBD1 | TRBJ1-5 | TRBV18 | NA
TGTGCCAGCAGCCTCGGGGAGTTTGAAGCTTTCTTT | CASSLGEFEAFF | NA | TRBJ1-1 | TRBV7-2 | NA
TGCGCCAGCAGAGGGGGAGACAGGGCAGACAATGAGCAGTTCTTC | CASRGGDRADNEQFF | TRBD1 | TRBJ2-1 | TRBV10-1 | NA
TGTGCCAGCAGTTTAGGCAGCGGGAGATGGGAGACCCAGTACTTC | CASSLGSGRWETQYF | TRBD2 | TRBJ2-5 | TRBV27 | NA
TGCGCCAGCAGCTTGATCGGGAAGGGTGAAAAACTGTTTTTT | CASSLIGKGEKLFF | NA | TRBJ1-4 | TRBV5-1 | few
TGCGCCAGCAGCCCCCAACCGGACAGAAACTATGGCTACACCTTC | CASSPQPDRNYGYTF | NA | TRBJ1-2 | TRBV5-1 | NA
TGTGCCAGCAGCTTAACGTACGGGGTTGGTCCCTACAATGAGCAGTTCTTC | CASSLTYGVGPYNEQFF | NA | TRBJ2-1 | TRBV7-3 | NA
TGCAGCGTGGCCCGGGACACCATAAATGAAAAACTGTTTTTT | CSVARDTINEKLFF | NA | TRBJ1-4 | TRBV29-1 | few
TGTGCCAGTAATCTGGACAGGCGGAGCACTGAAGCTTTCTTT | CASNLDRRSTEAFF | TRBD1 | TRBJ1-1 | TRBV19 | NA
TGCAGCGTTGAAGATAGGACTAGCGGGGTCCTCGATACGCAGTATTTT | CSVEDRTSGVLDTQYF | TRBD2 | TRBJ2-3 | TRBV29-1 | NA
TGTGCCAGCAGCTTTCGACAGCCAAGGGATAGCACAGATACGCAGTATTTT | CASSFRQPRDSTDTQYF | NA | TRBJ2-3 | TRBV7-3 | NA
TGCGCCAGCAGCTTGTCGACAGGGGGGCGAGCTAACTATGGCTACACCTTC | CASSLSTGGRANYGYTF | TRBD1 | TRBJ1-2 | TRBV5-1 | NA
TGTGCCAGCAGCCCCGGAAGCGGGAACACCGGGGAGCTGTTTTTT | CASSPGSGNTGELFF | NA | TRBJ2-2 | TRBV7-2 | NA
TGCGCCAGCAGCTCCACACTAGCGGGTGTAACCGGGGAGCTGTTTTTT | CASSSTLAGVTGELFF | TRBD2 | TRBJ2-2 | TRBV5-1 | NA
TGTGCCAGCTTAGACTCCAGGGGCGGCGATACGCAGTATTTT | CASLDSRGGDTQYF | NA | TRBJ2-3 | TRBV18 | NA
TGTGCCTGGAGTAAGTCCGGGACAGTCTACGAGCAGTACTTC | CAWSKSGTVYEQYF | TRBD1 | TRBJ2-7 | TRBV30 | NA
TGTGCCACCAGCAGAGGCCGGGAGCCCCCCTACAATGAGCAGTTCTTC | CATSRGREPPYNEQFF | NA | TRBJ2-1 | TRBV15 | NA
TGTGCCATCAGTGGACAGAATAGCAATCAGCCCCAGCATTTT | CAISGQNSNQPQHF | NA | TRBJ1-5 | TRBV10-3 | NA
TGTGCCAGCAGCCCGGGACAGGGAACTAATGAAAAACTGTTTTTT | CASSPGQGTNEKLFF | TRBD1 | TRBJ1-4 | TRBV3-1/TRBV3-2 | NA
TGCGCCAGCAGCTCGGGACTAGCGGGAGGGGATACGCAGTATTTT | CASSSGLAGGDTQYF | TRBD2 | TRBJ2-3 | TRBV5-1 | NA
TGTGCCTTAGGACAGGGGACAGATACGCAGTATTTT | CALGQGTDTQYF | TRBD1 | TRBJ2-3 | TRBV30 | NA
TGTGCCAGCAGACTATCAGGGGGCGCTATGCGCGAGCAGTACTTC | CASRLSGGAMREQYF | TRBD1 | TRBJ2-7 | TRBV28 | NA
TGTGCCAGCAGCCAAGAATACAATCAGCCCCAGCATTTT | CASSQEYNQPQHF | NA | TRBJ1-5 | TRBV3-1/TRBV3-2 | NA